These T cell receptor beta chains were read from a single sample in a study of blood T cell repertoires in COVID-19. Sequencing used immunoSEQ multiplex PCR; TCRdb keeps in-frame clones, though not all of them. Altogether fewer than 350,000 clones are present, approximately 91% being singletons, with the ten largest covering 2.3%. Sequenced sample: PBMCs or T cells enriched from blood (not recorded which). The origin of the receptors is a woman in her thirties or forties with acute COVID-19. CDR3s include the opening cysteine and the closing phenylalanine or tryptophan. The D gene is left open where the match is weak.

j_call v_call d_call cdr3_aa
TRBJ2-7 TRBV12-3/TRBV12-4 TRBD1 CASRGDSSYEQYF
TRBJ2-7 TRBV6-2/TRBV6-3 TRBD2 CASSTWGSGSYEQYF
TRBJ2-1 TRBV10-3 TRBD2 CAITAGGTSAGEQFF
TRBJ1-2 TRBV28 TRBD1 CASSHDREVDYGYTF
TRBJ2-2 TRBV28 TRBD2 CASSHSGGARVAGELFF
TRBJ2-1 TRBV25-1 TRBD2 CASSEGASGRAIEQFF
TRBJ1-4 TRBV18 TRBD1 CASSSEDRKNEKLFF
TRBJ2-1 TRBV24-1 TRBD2 CATSDRSGGRAAHEQFF
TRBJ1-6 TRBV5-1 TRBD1 CASSYGTGTYNSPLHF
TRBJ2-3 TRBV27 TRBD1 CASSLRTTGLSTDTQYF
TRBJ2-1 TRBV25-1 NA CASSADFPHLADEQFF
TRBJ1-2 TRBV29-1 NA CSVDRDYGYTF
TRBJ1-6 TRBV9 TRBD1 CASSSAGTEYSPLHF
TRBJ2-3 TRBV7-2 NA CASSSPTGTDTQYF
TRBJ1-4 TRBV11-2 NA CASSLAGGAVEKLFF
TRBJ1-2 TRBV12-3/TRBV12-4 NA CASSTGFGGYTF
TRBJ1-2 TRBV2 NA CASSGAGFYGYTF
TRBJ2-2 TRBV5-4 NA CASSLAGASTGELFF
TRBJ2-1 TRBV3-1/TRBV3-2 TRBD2 CASSHGRGGAYNEQFF
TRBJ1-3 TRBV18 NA CASSPDEGTGNTIYF
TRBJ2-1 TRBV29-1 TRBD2 CSGIAGGGHEQFF
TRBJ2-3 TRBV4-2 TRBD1 CASSQPQGAADTQYF
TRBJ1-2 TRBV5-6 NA CASSLAVTGAYGYTF
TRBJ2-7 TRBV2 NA CASSEIPGQRRYEQYF
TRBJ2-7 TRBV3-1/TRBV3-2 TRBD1 CASSLGQGSGYEQYF
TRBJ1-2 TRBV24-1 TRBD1 CATSDNLDRAGGYTF
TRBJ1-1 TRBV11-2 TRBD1 CASSLVFVTGDTEAFF
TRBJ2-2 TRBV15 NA CATSRGGQGRTGELFF
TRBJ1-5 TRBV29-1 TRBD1 CSVEGRDRGQPQHF
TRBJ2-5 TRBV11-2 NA CASSLGGMGAKTQYF
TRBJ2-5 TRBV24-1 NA CATSDLSQDQETQYF
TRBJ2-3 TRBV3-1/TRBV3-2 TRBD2 CASSLGTSRGDTQYF
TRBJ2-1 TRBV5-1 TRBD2 CASSSGGFSYNEQFF
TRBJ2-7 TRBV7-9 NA CASSLYAVTGIDEQYF
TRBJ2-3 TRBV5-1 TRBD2 CASSPRTSGPLMDTQYF
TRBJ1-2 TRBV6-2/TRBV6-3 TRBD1 CASSPGTGGARGYTF
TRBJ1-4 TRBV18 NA CASSSGHEKLFF
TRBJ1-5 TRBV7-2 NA CASSLGTNQPQHF
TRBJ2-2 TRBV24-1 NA CATAGQFNTGELFF
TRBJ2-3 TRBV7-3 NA CASSLNPLSGYRTDTQYF
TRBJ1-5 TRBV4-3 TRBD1 CASSQGQESNQPQHF
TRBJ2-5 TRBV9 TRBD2 CASSPTGTSGETQYF
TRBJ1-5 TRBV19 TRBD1 CASRRDRAMRNQPQHF
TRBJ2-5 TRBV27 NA CASSGDYQETQYF
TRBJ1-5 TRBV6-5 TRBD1 CASSYAQGAMNQPQHF
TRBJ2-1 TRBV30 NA CAYRMGALSYNEQFF
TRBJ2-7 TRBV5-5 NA CASTAGPGSYEQYF
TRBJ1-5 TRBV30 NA CAPSKCQPQHF